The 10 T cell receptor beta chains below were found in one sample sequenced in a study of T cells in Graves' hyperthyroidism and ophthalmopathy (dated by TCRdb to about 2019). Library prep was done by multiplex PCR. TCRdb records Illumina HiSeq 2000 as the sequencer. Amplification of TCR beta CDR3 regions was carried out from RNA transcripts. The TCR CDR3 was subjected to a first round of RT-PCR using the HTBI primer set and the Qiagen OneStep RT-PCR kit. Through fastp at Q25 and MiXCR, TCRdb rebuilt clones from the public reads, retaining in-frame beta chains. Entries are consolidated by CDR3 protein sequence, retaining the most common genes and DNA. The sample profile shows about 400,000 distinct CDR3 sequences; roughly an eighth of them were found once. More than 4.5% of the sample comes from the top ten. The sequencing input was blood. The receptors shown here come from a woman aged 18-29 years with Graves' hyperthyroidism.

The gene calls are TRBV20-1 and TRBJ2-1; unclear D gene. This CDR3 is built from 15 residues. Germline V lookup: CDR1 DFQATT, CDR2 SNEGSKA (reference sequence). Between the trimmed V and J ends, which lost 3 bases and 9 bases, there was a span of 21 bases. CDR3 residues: CSASLWVTKAVEQFF. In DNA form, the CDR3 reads TGCAGTGCTAGCCTTTGGGTCACGAAGGCGGTTGAGCAGTTCTTC.

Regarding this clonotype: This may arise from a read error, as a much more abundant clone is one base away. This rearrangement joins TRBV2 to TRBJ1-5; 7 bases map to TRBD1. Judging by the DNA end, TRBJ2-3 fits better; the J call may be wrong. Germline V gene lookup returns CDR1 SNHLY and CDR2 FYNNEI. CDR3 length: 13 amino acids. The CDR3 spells CASSGTGDQPQYF. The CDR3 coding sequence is TGTGCCAGCAGCGGTACAGGGGATCAGCCCCAGTATTTT.

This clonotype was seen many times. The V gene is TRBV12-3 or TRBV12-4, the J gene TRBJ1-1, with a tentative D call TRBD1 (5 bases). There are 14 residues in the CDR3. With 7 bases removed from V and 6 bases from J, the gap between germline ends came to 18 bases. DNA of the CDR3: TGTGCCAGCACCCCCGGGAGGGGCCGCGCTGAAGCTTTCTTT. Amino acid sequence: CASTPGRGRAEAFF.

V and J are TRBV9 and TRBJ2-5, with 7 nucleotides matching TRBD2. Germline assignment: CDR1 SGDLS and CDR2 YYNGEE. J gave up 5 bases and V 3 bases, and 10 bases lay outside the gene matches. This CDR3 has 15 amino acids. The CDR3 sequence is CASSGMGGIVETQYF. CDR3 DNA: TGTGCCAGCAGCGGGATGGGGGGGATCGTCGAGACCCAGTACTTC.

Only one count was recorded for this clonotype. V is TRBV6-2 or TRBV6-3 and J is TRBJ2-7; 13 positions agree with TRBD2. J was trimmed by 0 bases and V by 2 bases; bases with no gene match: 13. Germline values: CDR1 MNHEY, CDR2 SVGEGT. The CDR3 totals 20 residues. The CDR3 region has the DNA TGTGCCAGCAGTTACAAAGGGGGGACTAGCGGGGCTACGAGCTCCTACGAGCAGTACTTC. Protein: CASSYKGGTSGATSSYEQYF.

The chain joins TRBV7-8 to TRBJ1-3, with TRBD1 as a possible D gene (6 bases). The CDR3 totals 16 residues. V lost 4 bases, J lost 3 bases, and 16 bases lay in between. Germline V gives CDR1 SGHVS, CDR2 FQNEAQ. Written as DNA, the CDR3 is TGTGCCAGCAGCTACGTCGGGGGGCTCAATGGAAACACCATATATTTT. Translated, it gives CASSYVGGLNGNTIYF.

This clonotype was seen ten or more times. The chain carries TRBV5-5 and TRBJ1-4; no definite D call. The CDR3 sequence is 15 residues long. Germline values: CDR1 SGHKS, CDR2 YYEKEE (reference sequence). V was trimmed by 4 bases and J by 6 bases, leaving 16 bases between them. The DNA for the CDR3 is TGTGCCAGCAGCCCGGATCTACGGGGATATGAAAAACTGTTTTTT. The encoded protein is CASSPDLRGYEKLFF.

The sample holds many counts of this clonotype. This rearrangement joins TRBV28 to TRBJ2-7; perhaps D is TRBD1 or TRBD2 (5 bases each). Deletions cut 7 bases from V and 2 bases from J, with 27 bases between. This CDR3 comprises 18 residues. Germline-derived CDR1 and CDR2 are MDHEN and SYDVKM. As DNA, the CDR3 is TGTGCCAGCACTACCATAGGGAGTCGGGACCCGCAAACCTACGAGCAGTACTTC. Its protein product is CASTTIGSRDPQTYEQYF.

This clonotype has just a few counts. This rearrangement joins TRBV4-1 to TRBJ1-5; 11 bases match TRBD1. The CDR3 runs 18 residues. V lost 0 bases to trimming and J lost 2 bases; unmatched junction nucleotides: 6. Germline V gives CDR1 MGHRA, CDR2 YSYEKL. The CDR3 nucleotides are TGCGCCAGCAGCCAAGATCGAGGACAGGGGGCACGCAATCAGCCCCAGCATTTT. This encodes CASSQDRGQGARNQPQHF.

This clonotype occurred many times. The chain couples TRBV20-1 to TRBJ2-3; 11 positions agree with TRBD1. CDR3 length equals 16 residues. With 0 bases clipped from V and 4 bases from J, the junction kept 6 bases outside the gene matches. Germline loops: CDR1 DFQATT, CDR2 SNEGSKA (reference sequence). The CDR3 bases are TGCAGTGCTAGAGACCCGGGACAGGGGGACGCAGATACGCAGTATTTT. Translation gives CSARDPGQGDADTQYF.